This entry features one T cell receptor (beta chain) sequence. This sample includes further DNA sequences coding for the same CDR3. This entry is derived from a study of blood T cell repertoires in COVID-19. Germline V gene lookup returns CDR1 GTSNPN and CDR2 SVGIG (reference sequence). The CDR3 covers 15 residues. Trimming pared 1 base from V and 9 bases from J, leaving 19 bases between. Per the original methods: Estimation of nucleated cell counts relied on the amplification of reference gene primers. Only in-frame clones appear in the TCRdb table, and some are missing; sequencing was by immunoSEQ multiplex PCR. V and J calls and clone size are copied from that table; D and trimming were computed from the DNA. The repertoire holds about 100,000 clones, 65% to 90% seen once, with roughly 1.7% in the top ten.

The material sequenced was peripheral blood. The clonotype comes from a man at least 80 years old with acute or convalescent COVID-19. The chain is built from TRBV30 and TRBJ2-1, with D possibly being TRBD2 (6 bases). CDR3 region: CAWSDPGTGVGEQFF. The CDR3 coding sequence is TGTGCCTGGAGTGACCCCGGGACGGGGGTTGGTGAGCAGTTCTTC.